One and the same sample provided the 9 T cell receptor beta chains below, sequenced in a study of T cell responses to AZD1222 COVID-19 vaccine. TCRdb's table, derived via immunoSEQ multiplex PCR, lists solely in-frame clones and lacks some. The sample yields approximately 110,000 clones, about 85% seen once. The source was peripheral blood, collected on day 0 of AZD1222 vaccination. These receptors were obtained from an adult in good health.

V is TRBV6-2 or TRBV6-3 and J is TRBJ1-5; the D is unclear. This CDR3 spans 14 amino acids. Trimming cost V 4 bases and J 0 bases, with 7 bases left between them. In germline, CDR1 is MNHEY, CDR2 SVGEGT. The CDR3 is CASSSLGSNQPQHF. The CDR3 coding sequence is TGTGCCAGCAGTTCTTTAGGTAGCAATCAGCCCCAGCATTTT.

The rearrangement links TRBV12-3 or TRBV12-4 to TRBJ2-1, with 9 bases fitting TRBD1. The CDR3 has 13 residues. V gave up 7 bases and J gave up 8 bases; unmatched junction bases: 6. CDR3 sequence reads: CASNDGTGYEQFF. CDR3 coding DNA: TGTGCCAGCAACGATGGGACAGGGTATGAGCAGTTCTTC.

J is TRBJ2-1 and V is TRBV27; 7 bases are a match to TRBD2. Trimming cost V 6 bases and J 12 bases; bases outside gene matches: 5. This CDR3 is built from 11 residues. Germline V gives CDR1 MNHEY, CDR2 SMNVEV (reference sequence). The CDR3 reads CASSAGDSQFF. DNA of the CDR3: TGTGCCAGCAGCGCGGGGGACTCGCAGTTCTTC.

This clone was counted only a few times. The gene calls are TRBV4-1 and TRBJ2-3; D is perhaps TRBD1 (5 bases). The germline V and J ends were trimmed by 6 bases and 2 bases, with 6 bases remaining between them. The germline V gene encodes CDR1 MGHRA and CDR2 YSYEKL. This CDR3 region has 12 residues. The CDR3 DNA reads TGCGCCAGCAGAGGGGACACAGATACGCAGTATTTT. It translates to CASRGDTDTQYF.

This chain links TRBV11-1 with TRBJ2-2; D assignment may be TRBD1 or TRBD2 (5 bases each). Trimming stripped 5 bases from V and 1 base from J, with 14 bases between. The CDR3 has 16 amino acids. Germline lookup yields CDR1 SGHAT and CDR2 FQDESV (reference sequence). This CDR3 reads CASSVLGALNTGELFF. Here the CDR3 DNA reads TGTGCCAGCAGCGTACTAGGGGCCTTGAACACCGGGGAGCTGTTTTTT. Full variable domain (remainder filled in from reference TRBV11-1 and TRBJ2-2): EAEVAQSPRYKITEKSQAVAFWCDPISGHATLYWYRQILGQGPELLVQFQDESVVDDSQLPKDRFSAERLKGVDSTLKIQPAELGDSAMYLCASSVLGALNTGELFFGEGSRLTVL.

This clone appeared once. The CDR3 nucleotides are TGCGCCAGCAGCTTGTGGGGGGGCAATGAAAAACTGTTTTTT. Protein sequence: CASSLWGGNEKLFF. V gene TRBV5-1 combines with J gene TRBJ1-4, with D possibly TRBD1 on 6 matching bases. Between the trimmed V and J ends, which lost 1 base and 5 bases, there was a span of 9 bases. The CDR3 covers 14 residues. CDR1 is SGHRS, CDR2 YFSETQ, per germline.

The chain employs TRBV5-1 and TRBJ2-3, with 8 nucleotides matching TRBD1. The CDR3 loop spans 16 amino acids. CDR1 SGHRS and CDR2 YFSETQ come from the germline V gene. The J segment lost 4 bases and the V segment lost 1 base, leaving 8 bases of the junction unmatched. The DNA of the CDR3 is TGCGCCAGCAGCTTGACTTCAGGGGGCGTATCAGATACGCAGTATTTT. It translates to CASSLTSGGVSDTQYF.

In this sample, this clone turned up a few times. The V gene is TRBV5-1, the J gene TRBJ2-2; 7 nucleotides line up with TRBD1. Trimming at V came to 6 bases and at J to 6 bases, leaving 8 bases not matched to a gene. The CDR3 sequence is 14 residues long. Germline CDR1 is SGHRS and CDR2 is YFSETQ. The CDR3 is CASIEGQSPGELFF. In nucleotides, the CDR3 is TGCGCCAGCATTGAGGGACAGTCCCCCGGGGAGCTGTTTTTT. Supplemented by reference TRBV5-1 and TRBJ2-2, the full variable domain reads KAGVTQTPRYLIKTRGQQVTLSCSPISGHRSVSWYQQTPGQGLQFLFEYFSETQRNKGNFPGRFSGRQFSNSRSEMNVSTLELGDSALYLCASIEGQSPGELFFGEGSRLTVL.

The gene calls are TRBV24-1 and TRBJ2-7, with 10 nucleotides matching TRBD1. From germline, CDR1 is KGHDR and CDR2 SFDVKD. Germline trimming cut 7 bases from V and 5 bases from J; bases unmatched to any gene: 19. The CDR3 is made up of 18 amino acids. CDR3 loop: CATSRQGALKRAAHEQYF. The DNA of the CDR3 is TGTGCCACCAGCCGACAGGGGGCTCTAAAGAGGGCGGCTCACGAGCAGTACTTC.